The source of this T cell receptor (beta chain) is a study of control samples from healthy donors and cancer patients. Germline values: CDR1 MNHEY, CDR2 SVGAGI. The CDR3 has 16 residues. The germline V and J ends were trimmed by 0 bases and 6 bases, with 12 bases remaining between them. The data were produced by immunoSEQ multiplex PCR, yet TCRdb's version contains in-frame clones alone and is incomplete. The sample has about 92,000 clones, around 82% seen once. The receptor's source is a woman in her fifties or sixties in good health. Sequenced: blood. The chain recombines TRBV6-5 with TRBJ1-6; no clear D gene. The CDR3 region is CASSYSTGTPNSPLHF. The CDR3 nucleotides read TGTGCCAGCAGTTACTCGACGGGCACTCCTAATTCACCCCTCCACTTT.